Following are 9 T cell receptor beta chains from one sample sequenced in a study of T cell responses to AZD1222 COVID-19 vaccine. Libraries were prepared by immunoSEQ multiplex PCR; TCRdb keeps only in-frame clonotypes and omits some of them. The sample yields 65,000 to 85,000 clones, 70% to 90% seen once. Material: peripheral blood, obtained on day 0 of AZD1222 vaccination. The source is an adult in good health.

The V and J genes are TRBV28 and TRBJ1-4; D ambiguous. Germline V gives CDR1 MDHEN, CDR2 SYDVKM. Trimming removed 2 bases at V and 6 bases at J, with 13 bases between. This CDR3 spans 15 amino acids. The CDR3 spells CASSLEVADYEKLFF. The CDR3 bases are TGTGCCAGCAGTTTAGAGGTAGCGGATTATGAAAAACTGTTTTTT.

This rearrangement joins TRBV5-1 to TRBJ2-1, with D perhaps matching TRBD1 or TRBD2 (5 bases each). There are 17 residues in the CDR3. V was shortened by 2 bases and J by 2 bases, with 17 bases between the two germline ends. Germline CDR1 is SGHRS and CDR2 is YFSETQ. The CDR3 region is CASSFDPVRGAYNEQFF. The CDR3, as DNA: TGCGCCAGCAGCTTCGACCCCGTGAGGGGAGCCTACAATGAGCAGTTCTTC. Full variable domain (rest looked up from reference TRBV5-1 and TRBJ2-1): KAGVTQTPRYLIKTRGQQVTLSCSPISGHRSVSWYQQTPGQGLQFLFEYFSETQRNKGNFPGRFSGRQFSNSRSEMNVSTLELGDSALYLCASSFDPVRGAYNEQFFGPGTRLTVL.

This clone was recorded only once. The genes are TRBV14 and TRBJ1-1; TRBD1 aligns across 8 bases. This CDR3 has 13 residues. CDR1 and CDR2 from the germline V gene are SGHDN and FVKESK. The ends lost 2 bases at V and 4 bases at J; junction bases unmatched: 0. CDR3 in DNA: TGTGCCAGCAGCCAAACAGGGGGCACTGAAGCTTTCTTT. Translated: CASSQTGGTEAFF.

CDR3 sequence reads: CASRSSGLDNNEQFF. DNA of the CDR3: TGTGCCAGCCGGAGTTCGGGACTAGATAACAATGAGCAGTTCTTC. This sequence joins TRBV28 and TRBJ2-1, with 8 nucleotides matching TRBD2. V lost 8 bases, J lost 5 bases, and 11 bases stayed unmatched. CDR3 length equals 15 residues. Germline CDR1 reads MDHEN; CDR2 reads SYDVKM.

The chain has TRBV27 and TRBJ2-3; TRBD1 matches at 10 bases. The V gene end was trimmed by 5 bases and the J gene end by 12 bases; junction bases not matched to a gene: 5. This CDR3 region has 12 residues. The germline CDR1 and CDR2 sequences are MNHEY and SMNVEV (reference sequence). CDR3 sequence reads: CASSIDRGQQYF. The CDR3, as DNA: TGTGCCAGCAGTATTGACAGGGGGCAACAGTATTTT.

In DNA form, the CDR3 reads TGTGCCAGCTCACCCAACTCCGTCGGGGACAGGGGGCTTGGTACGCAGTATTTT. This translates into CASSPNSVGDRGLGTQYF. V is TRBV18 and J is TRBJ2-3, with 12 bases aligning to TRBD1. This CDR3 has 18 residues. From germline, CDR1 is KGHSH and CDR2 LQKENI. V shed 3 bases and J 8 bases; nucleotides not matched to a gene: 15.

This clone came up once. The CDR3 coding sequence is TGCGCCAGCAGCCAGGTCCCCATTAAGACAGGGGTTAATGAAAAACTGTTTTTT. Protein: CASSQVPIKTGVNEKLFF. V usage is TRBV4-3 and J usage is TRBJ1-4; TRBD1 matches at 8 bases. After removal of 3 bases from V and 4 bases from J, the junction contained 13 bases not matched to a gene. This CDR3 contains 18 residues. Germline CDR1 and CDR2: LGHNA and YSLEER.

V is TRBV24-1 and J is TRBJ2-1; unclear D gene. The germline CDR1 and CDR2 sequences are KGHDR and SFDVKD. The CDR3 has 14 amino acids. Trimming took off 6 bases at V and 0 bases at J, with 8 bases between the two ends. This CDR3 reads CATSLESSYNEQFF. The CDR3 nucleotides are TGTGCCACCAGTCTCGAGAGCTCCTACAATGAGCAGTTCTTC.

The chain is built from TRBV4-3 and TRBJ1-2, with D possibly matching TRBD1 (5 bases). Germline loops: CDR1 LGHNA, CDR2 YSLEER. The CDR3 covers 15 residues. The V gene lost 4 bases and the J gene lost 7 bases, with 19 bases spanning the gap. The chain's CDR3 is CASSLTGQPGAGYTF. The CDR3 DNA sequence: TGCGCCAGCAGCCTAACTGGACAACCGGGCGCTGGCTACACCTTC.